The present T cell receptor beta chain was sequenced within a study of a mutant IDH1 vaccine in newly diagnosed glioma. Background on the study: Previous treatment comprised radiotherapy, temozolomide, or both, mostly both.

Time point meaning: baseline, week 1 (first vaccination visit). The treatment is: pre-vaccination baseline after standard-of-care therapy. Those who donated had recent WHO grade 3 or 4 IDH1-mutant, ATRX-lost astrocytomas. Clones were read by immunoSEQ multiplex PCR, and TCRdb kept only the in-frame ones, dropping some. The data show around 100,000 clones, about four fifths seen once. Looked up from germline, CDR1 is SGHTA and CDR2 is FQGNSA. The CDR3 extends over 12 amino acids. V was shortened by 3 bases and J by 7 bases, with 6 bases between the two germline ends. The source of this sequence is a man aged 35-49 years with glioma. Some clones in this sample may be carry-over from other donors' samples. This chain links TRBV7-2 with TRBJ2-2; D is unclear. The sequenced sample was PBMCs, obtained from a glioma patient treated with radiotherapy, temozolomide or both. The DNA of the CDR3 is TGTGCCAGCAGCTTTTGGGGCGGGGAGCTGTTTTTT. Translated, it gives CASSFWGGELFF.